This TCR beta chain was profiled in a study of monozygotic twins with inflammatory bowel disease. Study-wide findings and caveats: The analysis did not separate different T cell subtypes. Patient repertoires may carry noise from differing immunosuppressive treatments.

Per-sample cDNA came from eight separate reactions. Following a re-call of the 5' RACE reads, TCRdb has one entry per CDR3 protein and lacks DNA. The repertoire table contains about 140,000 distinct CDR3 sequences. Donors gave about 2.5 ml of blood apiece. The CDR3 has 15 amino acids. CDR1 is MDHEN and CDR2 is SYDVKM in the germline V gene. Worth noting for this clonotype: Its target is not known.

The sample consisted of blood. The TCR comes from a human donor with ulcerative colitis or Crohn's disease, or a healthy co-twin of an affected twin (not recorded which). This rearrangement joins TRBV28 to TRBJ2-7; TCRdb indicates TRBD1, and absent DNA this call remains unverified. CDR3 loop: CASSFLRTEIYEQYF. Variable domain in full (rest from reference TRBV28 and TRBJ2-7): DVKVTQSSRYLVKRTGEKVFLECVQDMDHENMFWYRQDPGLGLRLIYFSYDVKMKEKGDIPEGYSVSREKKERFSLILESASTNQTSMYLCASSFLRTEIYEQYFGPGTRLTVT.